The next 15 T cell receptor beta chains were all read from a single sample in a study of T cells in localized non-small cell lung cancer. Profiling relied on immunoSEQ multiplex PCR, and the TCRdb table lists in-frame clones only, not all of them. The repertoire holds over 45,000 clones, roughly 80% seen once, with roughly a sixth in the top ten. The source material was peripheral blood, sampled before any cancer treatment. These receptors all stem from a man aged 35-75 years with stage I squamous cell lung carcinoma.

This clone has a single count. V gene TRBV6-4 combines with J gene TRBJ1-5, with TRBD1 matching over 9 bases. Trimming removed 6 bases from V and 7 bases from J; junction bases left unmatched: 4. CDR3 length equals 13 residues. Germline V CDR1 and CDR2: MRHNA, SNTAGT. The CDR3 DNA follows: TGTGCCAGCAGCTCGGACAGGGGCCAGCCCCAGCATTTT. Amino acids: CASSSDRGQPQHF.

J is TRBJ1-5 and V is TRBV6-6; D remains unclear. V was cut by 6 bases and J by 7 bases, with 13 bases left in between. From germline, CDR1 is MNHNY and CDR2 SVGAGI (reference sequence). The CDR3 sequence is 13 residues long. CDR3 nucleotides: TGTGCCAGCAGCTCATGGGCCAGCCAGCCCCAGCATTTT. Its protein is CASSSWASQPQHF.

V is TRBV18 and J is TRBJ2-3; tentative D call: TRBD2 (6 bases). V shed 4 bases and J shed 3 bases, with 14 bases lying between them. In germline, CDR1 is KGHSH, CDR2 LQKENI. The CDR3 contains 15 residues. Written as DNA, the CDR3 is TGTGCCAGCTCACAGTGGGACTTGGGAACAGATACGCAGTATTTT. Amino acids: CASSQWDLGTDTQYF.

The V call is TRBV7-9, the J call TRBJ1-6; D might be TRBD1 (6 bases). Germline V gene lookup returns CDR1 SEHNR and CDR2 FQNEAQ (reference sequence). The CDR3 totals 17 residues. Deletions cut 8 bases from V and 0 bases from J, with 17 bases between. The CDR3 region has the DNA TGTGCCAGCCAGCCTGGGGGGCTTGACTCCTATAATTCACCCCTCCACTTT. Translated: CASQPGGLDSYNSPLHF.

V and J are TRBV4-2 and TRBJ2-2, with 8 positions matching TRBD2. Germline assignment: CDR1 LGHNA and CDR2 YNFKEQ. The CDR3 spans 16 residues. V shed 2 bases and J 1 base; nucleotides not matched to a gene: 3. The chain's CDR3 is CASSQSGTRNTGELFF. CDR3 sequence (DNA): TGTGCCAGCAGCCAATCTGGGACTAGGAACACCGGGGAGCTGTTTTTT.

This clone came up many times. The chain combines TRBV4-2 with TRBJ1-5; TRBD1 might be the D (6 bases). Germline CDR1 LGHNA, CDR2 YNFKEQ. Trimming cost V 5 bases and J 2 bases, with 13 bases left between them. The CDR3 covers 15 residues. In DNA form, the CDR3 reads TGTGCCAGCAGCAAGGGGGGATTTGGCAATCAGCCCCAGCATTTT. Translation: CASSKGGFGNQPQHF.

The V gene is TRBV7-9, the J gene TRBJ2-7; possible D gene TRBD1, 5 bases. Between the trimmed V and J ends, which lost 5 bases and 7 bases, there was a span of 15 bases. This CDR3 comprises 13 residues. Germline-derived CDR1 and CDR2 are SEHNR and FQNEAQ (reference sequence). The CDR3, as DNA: TGTGCCAGCAGCCCAACAGGTCTCGGAGAGCAGTACTTC. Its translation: CASSPTGLGEQYF.

For the CDR3, the DNA is TGTGCCAGCAGTTACTCGCCACATCAGAACTACGAGCAGTACTTC. It specifies CASSYSPHQNYEQYF. The chain is built from TRBV6-5 and TRBJ2-7, with unresolved D. Germline CDR1 is MNHEY and CDR2 is SVGAGI. The length of the CDR3 is 15 residues. V gave up 0 bases and J gave up 3 bases, with 12 bases separating them.

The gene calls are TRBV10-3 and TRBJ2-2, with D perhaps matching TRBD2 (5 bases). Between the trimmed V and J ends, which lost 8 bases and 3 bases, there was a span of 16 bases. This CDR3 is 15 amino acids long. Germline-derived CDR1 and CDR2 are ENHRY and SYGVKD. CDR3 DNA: TGTGCCATCTCGCGCCCGGGGAAAGACACCGGGGAGCTGTTTTTT. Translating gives CAISRPGKDTGELFF.

This chain's CDR3 is CASSLDAGTYEQYF. In DNA form, the CDR3 reads TGTGCCAGCAGCTTAGATGCAGGAACCTACGAGCAGTACTTC. V is TRBV7-6 and J is TRBJ2-7; D gene uncertain. CDR3 length: 14 residues. Per the germline V gene, CDR1 is SGHVS and CDR2 is FNYEAQ. V lost 1 base and J 2 bases, leaving 9 bases between the germline ends. Full variable domain (outside the CDR3, taken from reference TRBV7-6 and TRBJ2-7): GAGVSQSPRYKVTKRGQDVALRCDPISGHVSLYWYRQALGQGPEFLTYFNYEAQQDKSGLPNDRFSAERPEGSISTLTIQRTEQRDSAMYRCASSLDAGTYEQYFGPGTRLTVT.

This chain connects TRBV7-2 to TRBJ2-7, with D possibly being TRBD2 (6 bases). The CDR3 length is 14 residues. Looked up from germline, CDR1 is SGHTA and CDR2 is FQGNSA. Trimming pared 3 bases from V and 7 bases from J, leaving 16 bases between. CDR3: CASSFSLGAGEQYF. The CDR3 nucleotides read TGTGCCAGCAGCTTCTCACTGGGTGCGGGGGAGCAGTACTTC.

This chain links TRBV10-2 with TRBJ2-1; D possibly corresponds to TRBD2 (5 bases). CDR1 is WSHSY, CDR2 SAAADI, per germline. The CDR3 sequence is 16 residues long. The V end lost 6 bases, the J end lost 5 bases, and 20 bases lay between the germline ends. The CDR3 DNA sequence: TGCGCCAGCAGAGAAACTTGGAGGACCGACCACAATGAGCAGTTCTTC. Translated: CASRETWRTDHNEQFF.

CDR3 sequence: CASSRDRGITDTQYF. CDR3 sequence (DNA): TGTGCCAGCAGCCGGGACAGGGGAATCACAGATACGCAGTATTTT. V usage is TRBV11-2 and J usage is TRBJ2-3; 10 nucleotides agree with TRBD1. This CDR3 has 15 residues. V shed 5 bases, J shed 2 bases, and the junction held 4 bases outside the gene matches. Germline lookup yields CDR1 SGHAT and CDR2 FQNNGV.

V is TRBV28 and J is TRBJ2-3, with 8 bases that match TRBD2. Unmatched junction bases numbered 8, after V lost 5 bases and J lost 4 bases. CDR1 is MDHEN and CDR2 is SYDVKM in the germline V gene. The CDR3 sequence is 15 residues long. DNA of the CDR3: TGTGCCAGCAGTCCCCAAGTCGGGGGGGCAGATACGCAGTATTTT. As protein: CASSPQVGGADTQYF.

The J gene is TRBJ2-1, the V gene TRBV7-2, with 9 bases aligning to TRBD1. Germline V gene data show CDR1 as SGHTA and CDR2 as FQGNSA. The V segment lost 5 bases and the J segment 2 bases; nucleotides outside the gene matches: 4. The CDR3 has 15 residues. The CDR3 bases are TGTGCCAGCAGCCGGGACAGGGATACCTACAATGAGCAGTTCTTC. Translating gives CASSRDRDTYNEQFF.